Listed here are 24 T cell receptor beta chains from one sample, sequenced in a study of blood T cell repertoires in COVID-19. Generated by immunoSEQ multiplex PCR, the TCRdb table keeps only in-frame clones and is missing some. The sample lists about 91,000 clones; around four fifths were seen once. Material for sequencing was peripheral blood. All receptors derive from a woman older than 75 with acute or convalescent COVID-19.

The CDR3 sequence: CASSFRQTQGAFF. The CDR3 DNA is TGTGCCAGCAGCTTCCGACAGACCCAGGGTGCTTTCTTT. This rearrangement joins TRBV5-6 to TRBJ1-1; D may be TRBD1 (5 bases). Germline V gene sequence: CDR1 SGHDT, CDR2 YYEEEE. The ends were cut back, 2 bases at V and 11 bases at J, with 16 bases in the middle. The CDR3 spans 13 residues.

This chain joins TRBV6-6 and TRBJ1-6; D call uncertain. V lost 2 bases to trimming and J lost 6 bases, with 11 bases between them. CDR1 is MNHNY, CDR2 SVGAGI, per germline (reference sequence). This CDR3 region has 15 residues. The DNA for the CDR3 is TGTGCCAGCAGTTACGATCCCAGGCCTAATTCACCCCTCCACTTT. The encoded protein is CASSYDPRPNSPLHF.

This clone was detected only a few times. The V gene is TRBV7-9, the J gene TRBJ2-1, with D possibly being TRBD1 (5 bases). Germline V gene lookup returns CDR1 SEHNR and CDR2 FQNEAQ (reference sequence). Trimming pared 2 bases from V and 6 bases from J, leaving 8 bases between. The CDR3 totals 13 residues. The CDR3 region is CASSLIGVNEQFF. The CDR3 DNA sequence: TGTGCCAGCAGCTTAATAGGGGTCAATGAGCAGTTCTTC.

This clone was recorded a few times. V gene TRBV2 combines with J gene TRBJ1-5; no clear D. With 6 bases removed from V and 0 bases from J, the gap between germline ends came to 9 bases. The CDR3 is made up of 14 amino acids. From germline, CDR1 is SNHLY and CDR2 FYNNEI. The CDR3 region is CASRAGVSNQPQHF. DNA for the CDR3: TGTGCCAGCAGGGCCGGAGTTAGCAATCAGCCCCAGCATTTT.

The V and J genes are TRBV18 and TRBJ2-5; D gene unclear. This CDR3 is 15 amino acids long. Trimming took off 2 bases at V and 4 bases at J, with 14 bases between the two ends. Germline CDR1 and CDR2: KGHSH and LQKENI. The chain's CDR3 is CASSPGSGVGETQYF. As DNA, the CDR3 is TGTGCCAGCTCACCAGGGTCGGGTGTTGGAGAGACCCAGTACTTC.

This clone was recorded once. The chain links TRBV5-4 to TRBJ2-5; the match to TRBD2 covers 7 bases. Trimming removed 4 bases from V and 0 bases from J; junction bases left unmatched: 3. Germline CDR1 and CDR2: SGHNT and YYREEE (reference sequence). This CDR3 has 14 amino acids. The CDR3 DNA sequence: TGTGCCAGCAGCACCGGGACTAACCAAGAGACCCAGTACTTC. Translating gives CASSTGTNQETQYF.

This clone was picked up one time. The rearrangement uses TRBV2 and TRBJ2-3; D is uncertain. V shed 5 bases and J shed 2 bases, with 2 bases lying between them. Germline assignment: CDR1 SNHLY and CDR2 FYNNEI. This CDR3 is 11 amino acids long. CDR3 DNA: TGTGCCAGCAGTTACACAGATACGCAGTATTTT. This encodes CASSYTDTQYF.

To note about this clone: Other DNA variants within this sample encode the same CDR3. V is TRBV9 and J is TRBJ1-1; a possible D gene is TRBD1 (5 bases). With 0 bases removed from V and 7 bases from J, the gap between germline ends came to 10 bases. CDR3 length: 13 residues. The V gene's germline CDR1 is SGDLS and CDR2 YYNGEE. As DNA, the CDR3 is TGTGCCAGCAGCGTAGCTGGCCAGGGTGAAGCTTTCTTT. Protein sequence: CASSVAGQGEAFF.

This rearrangement joins TRBV6-5 to TRBJ1-2, with 8 bases that match TRBD1. This CDR3 has 13 residues. CDR1 and CDR2 (germline): MNHEY, SVGAGI. V shed 0 bases, J shed 8 bases, and the junction held 2 bases outside the gene matches. Written as DNA, the CDR3 is TGTGCCAGCAGTTACTCGACAGGGGCGGGCTACACCTTC. Amino acids: CASSYSTGAGYTF.

The V and J genes are TRBV10-1 and TRBJ2-7; tentative D call: TRBD1 (6 bases). The germline gives CDR1 WNHNN, CDR2 SYGVQD (reference sequence). The CDR3 has 13 residues. Trimming took off 10 bases at V and 3 bases at J, with 16 bases between the two ends. The CDR3 region has the DNA TGCGCCAACGATAAGAGGGGGAACTACGAGCAGTACTTC. This codes for CANDKRGNYEQYF.

The rearrangement uses TRBV7-9 and TRBJ2-1, with D maybe TRBD1 (5 bases). The V gene's germline CDR1 is SEHNR and CDR2 FQNEAQ (reference sequence). Trimming stripped 6 bases from V and 6 bases from J, with 9 bases between. The CDR3 totals 12 residues. Written as DNA, the CDR3 is TGTGCCAGCAGACCCGACAGCAATGAGCAGTTCTTC. This gives the protein CASRPDSNEQFF.

In this sample, this clone turned up a few times. CDR3 sequence: CASSQGQGNNSPLHF. The CDR3 region has the DNA TGTGCCAGCAGCCAAGGACAGGGGAACAATTCACCCCTCCACTTT. V usage is TRBV3-1 (or the pseudogene TRBV3-2) and J usage is TRBJ1-6, with 8 bases matching TRBD1. Looked up from germline, CDR1 is LGHDT and CDR2 is YNNKEL (reference sequence). The CDR3 loop spans 15 amino acids. The trim removed 1 base at V and 7 bases at J, leaving 3 bases unmatched.

The V call is TRBV28, the J call TRBJ1-2, with 8 bases aligning to TRBD1. The CDR3 is 14 amino acids. Germline V gene sequence: CDR1 MDHEN, CDR2 SYDVKM. The trim removed 6 bases at V and 5 bases at J, leaving 8 bases unmatched. The CDR3 coding sequence is TGTGCCAGCAGGATCTCAGGGGGCGGGTATGGCTACACCTTC. Protein sequence: CASRISGGGYGYTF.

The chain uses TRBV7-9 and TRBJ1-1, with a possible D match to TRBD1 (6 bases). This CDR3 region has 14 residues. Germline CDR1 reads SEHNR; CDR2 reads FQNEAQ (reference sequence). V gave up 5 bases and J gave up 0 bases, with 10 bases separating them. The CDR3 sequence: CASSAQGMNTEAFF. CDR3 sequence (DNA): TGTGCCAGCAGCGCCCAGGGGATGAACACTGAAGCTTTCTTT. The whole variable domain, filled in from reference TRBV7-9 and TRBJ1-1, reads DTGVSQNPRHKITKRGQNVTFRCDPISEHNRLYWYRQTLGQGPEFLTYFQNEAQLEKSRLLSDRFSAERPKGSFSTLEIQRTEQGDSAMYLCASSAQGMNTEAFFGQGTRLTVV.

The chain joins TRBV7-9 to TRBJ1-2; D is uncertain. Germline CDR1 is SEHNR and CDR2 is FQNEAQ (reference sequence). V gave up 2 bases and J gave up 0 bases, with 7 bases separating them. This CDR3 spans 14 amino acids. The CDR3 DNA reads TGTGCCAGCAGCTTACCACTCACTAACTATGGCTACACCTTC. Translation: CASSLPLTNYGYTF. Filled out from reference TRBV7-9 and TRBJ1-2, the complete variable domain reads DTGVSQNPRHKITKRGQNVTFRCDPISEHNRLYWYRQTLGQGPEFLTYFQNEAQLEKSRLLSDRFSAERPKGSFSTLEIQRTEQGDSAMYLCASSLPLTNYGYTFGSGTRLTVV.

V and J are TRBV19 and TRBJ1-4; D unresolved. The CDR3 has 16 residues. V lost 2 bases to trimming and J lost 0 bases, with 10 bases between them. Germline CDR1 is LNHDA and CDR2 is SQIVND (reference sequence). The CDR3: CASSIQKYATNEKLFF. The CDR3 DNA reads as TGTGCCAGTAGTATACAGAAGTACGCAACTAATGAAAAACTGTTTTTT.

This clone has a count of ten or more. The chain links TRBV5-1 to TRBJ1-6; tentative D call: TRBD1 (5 bases). The CDR3 totals 17 residues. From germline, CDR1 is SGHRS and CDR2 YFSETQ. The ends were cut back, 4 bases at V and 10 bases at J, with 24 bases in the middle. The CDR3 DNA reads as TGCGCCAGCAGCGTCACAAACCGTCAGGGATCTGGGTCACCCCTCCACTTT. Translated: CASSVTNRQGSGSPLHF.

J is TRBJ2-7 and V is TRBV11-1; D is unclear. This CDR3 has 11 residues. CDR1 is SGHAT and CDR2 is FQDESV in the germline V gene (reference sequence). V was trimmed by 4 bases and J by 1 base, leaving 2 bases between them. This CDR3 is CASSSSYEQYF. The CDR3 DNA reads TGTGCCAGCAGCTCTTCCTACGAGCAGTACTTC. Together with reference TRBV11-1 and TRBJ2-7, the CDR3 gives the full variable domain: EAEVAQSPRYKITEKSQAVAFWCDPISGHATLYWYRQILGQGPELLVQFQDESVVDDSQLPKDRFSAERLKGVDSTLKIQPAELGDSAMYLCASSSSYEQYFGPGTRLTVT.

V gene TRBV2 combines with J gene TRBJ2-1, with no clear D. From germline, CDR1 is SNHLY and CDR2 FYNNEI. The V end lost 5 bases, the J end lost 9 bases, and 14 bases lay between the germline ends. CDR3 length equals 13 residues. The DNA for the CDR3 is TGTGCCAGCAGTCAAGAGTCGTTCGGTGAGCAGTTCTTC. Protein sequence: CASSQESFGEQFF.

This rearrangement joins TRBV5-1 to TRBJ2-3; D is unresolved. V lost 0 bases, J lost 5 bases, and 7 bases lay in between. The CDR3 covers 13 residues. Germline-derived CDR1 and CDR2 are SGHRS and YFSETQ. The CDR3 spells CASSLGQRDTQYF. The DNA for the CDR3 is TGCGCCAGCAGCTTGGGTCAGCGAGATACGCAGTATTTT.

This chain links TRBV29-1 with TRBJ2-5; 9 bases fit TRBD2. This CDR3 is 13 amino acids long. Germline values: CDR1 SQVTM, CDR2 ANQGSEA. Trimming at V came to 4 bases and at J to 6 bases, leaving 6 bases not matched to a gene. As DNA, the CDR3 is TGCAGCGTTGCCGGGACTAGCCCTCAGACCCAGTACTTC. It yields the protein CSVAGTSPQTQYF.

This chain uses TRBV11-2 with TRBJ1-3; D may be TRBD1 (5 bases). The germline V gene encodes CDR1 SGHAT and CDR2 FQNNGV. Trimming took off 3 bases at V and 0 bases at J, with 9 bases between the two ends. The length of the CDR3 is 15 residues. The chain's CDR3 is CASSFSGTSGNTIYF. CDR3 nucleotide sequence: TGTGCCAGCAGCTTTAGCGGGACCTCTGGAAACACCATATATTTT.

Remarks on this clone: A read error may account for a junction end that differs from germline. The V gene is TRBV7-7, the J gene TRBJ2-7, with a possible D match to TRBD1 (6 bases). The CDR3 has 15 amino acids. Germline assignment: CDR1 SSHAT and CDR2 FNYEAQ (reference sequence). CDR3 sequence (DNA): TGTGCTAGCAGCTTAGATATTGGGGGCAGGGGCGAGCAGTACTTC. Translating gives CASSLDIGGRGEQYF.

The chain carries TRBV7-2 and TRBJ2-2, with TRBD1 matching over 8 bases. The V gene's germline CDR1 is SGHTA and CDR2 FQGNSA. V lost 1 base to trimming and J lost 5 bases; unmatched junction nucleotides: 6. This CDR3 spans 16 amino acids. CDR3 in amino acids: CASSLGTGGTTGELFF. The CDR3 bases are TGTGCCAGCAGCTTAGGCACAGGGGGTACTACCGGGGAGCTGTTTTTT.